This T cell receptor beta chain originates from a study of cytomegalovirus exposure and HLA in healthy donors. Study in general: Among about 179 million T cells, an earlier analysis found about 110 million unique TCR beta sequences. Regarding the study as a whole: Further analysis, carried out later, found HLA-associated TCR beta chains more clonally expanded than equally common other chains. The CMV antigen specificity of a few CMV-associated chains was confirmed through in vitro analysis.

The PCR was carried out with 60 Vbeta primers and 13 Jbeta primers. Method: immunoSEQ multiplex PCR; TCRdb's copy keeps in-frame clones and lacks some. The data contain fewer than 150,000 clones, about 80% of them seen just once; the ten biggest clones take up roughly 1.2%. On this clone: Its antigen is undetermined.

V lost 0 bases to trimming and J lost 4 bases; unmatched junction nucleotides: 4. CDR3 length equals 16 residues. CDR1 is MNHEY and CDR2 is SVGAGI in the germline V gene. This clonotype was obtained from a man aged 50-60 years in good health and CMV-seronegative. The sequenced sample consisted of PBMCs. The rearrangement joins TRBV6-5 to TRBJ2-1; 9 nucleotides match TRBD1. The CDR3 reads CASSYSGTGSYNEQFF. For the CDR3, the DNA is TGTGCCAGCAGTTACTCTGGGACAGGGTCTTACAATGAGCAGTTCTTC.